These T cell receptor beta chains were read from a single sample in a study of siplizumab effects on memory and regulatory T cells. Profiling relied on immunoSEQ multiplex PCR, and the TCRdb table lists in-frame clones only, not all of them. Among some 100,000 clones listed, just over 90% were seen once. Sequences were obtained from Tregs sorted from blood. These receptors were taken from a human donor in good health. CDR3s include the opening cysteine and the closing phenylalanine or tryptophan. Each record gives: J gene, clone size, V gene, D gene, CDR3 protein, CDR3 DNA. D genes are given only for firm matches. A row's size may be missing; if present it is once, few, many or a size class.

j_gene: TRBJ2-3
abundance: -
v_gene: TRBV18
d_gene: -
CDR3aa: CASSPITGTDTQYF
CDR3nt: TGTGCCAGCTCACCAATCACGGGGACAGATACGCAGTATTTT

j_gene: TRBJ2-7
abundance: -
v_gene: TRBV11-2
d_gene: TRBD2
CDR3aa: CASSFGGGASGKEQYF
CDR3nt: TGTGCCAGCAGCTTCGGGGGTGGAGCTAGCGGGAAGGAGCAGTACTTC

j_gene: TRBJ2-5
abundance: -
v_gene: TRBV7-2
d_gene: -
CDR3aa: CASSPKETQYF
CDR3nt: TGTGCCAGCAGCCCAAAAGAGACCCAGTACTTC

j_gene: TRBJ2-7
abundance: once
v_gene: TRBV6-5
d_gene: -
CDR3aa: CASSDRDSTYEQYF
CDR3nt: TGTGCCAGCAGCGACCGGGACTCCACCTACGAGCAGTACTTC

j_gene: TRBJ2-5
abundance: -
v_gene: TRBV19
d_gene: TRBD2
CDR3aa: CASSIMASGETQYF
CDR3nt: TGTGCCAGTAGTATTATGGCTAGCGGGGAGACCCAGTACTTC

j_gene: TRBJ2-7
abundance: -
v_gene: TRBV15
d_gene: TRBD1
CDR3aa: CATSRGDRGSEQYF
CDR3nt: TGTGCCACCAGCAGAGGGGACAGAGGTAGCGAGCAGTACTTC

j_gene: TRBJ2-5
abundance: -
v_gene: TRBV7-9
d_gene: TRBD1
CDR3aa: CASSLDAGTGLQETQYF
CDR3nt: TGTGCCAGCAGCTTGGACGCTGGGACAGGCCTACAAGAGACCCAGTACTTC

j_gene: TRBJ2-1
abundance: -
v_gene: TRBV10-2
d_gene: TRBD2
CDR3aa: CASSVAGGNNEQFF
CDR3nt: TGCGCCAGCAGTGTCGCGGGAGGGAACAATGAGCAGTTCTTC

j_gene: TRBJ1-3
abundance: -
v_gene: TRBV6-5
d_gene: -
CDR3aa: CASSFTGTHTIYF
CDR3nt: TGTGCCAGCAGTTTCACAGGGACCCACACCATATATTTT

j_gene: TRBJ2-5
abundance: -
v_gene: TRBV7-9
d_gene: -
CDR3aa: CASSPGVAETQYF
CDR3nt: TGTGCCAGCAGCCCCGGGGTTGCGGAGACCCAGTACTTC

j_gene: TRBJ2-7
abundance: once
v_gene: TRBV2
d_gene: TRBD2
CDR3aa: CASSVPSGRAEQYF
CDR3nt: TGTGCCAGCAGTGTACCTAGCGGGAGGGCGGAGCAGTACTTC

j_gene: TRBJ2-2
abundance: -
v_gene: TRBV11-3
d_gene: -
CDR3aa: CASSPYSGNTGELFF
CDR3nt: TGTGCCAGCAGCCCATATAGCGGAAACACCGGGGAGCTGTTTTTT

j_gene: TRBJ2-5
abundance: -
v_gene: TRBV5-1
d_gene: -
CDR3aa: CASTLQETQYF
CDR3nt: TGCGCCAGCACTTTACAAGAGACCCAGTACTTC

j_gene: TRBJ2-7
abundance: -
v_gene: TRBV27
d_gene: -
CDR3aa: CASSFIGSAEQYF
CDR3nt: TGTGCCAGCAGTTTTATCGGGTCCGCCGAGCAGTACTTC

j_gene: TRBJ2-1
abundance: -
v_gene: TRBV10-3
d_gene: TRBD2
CDR3aa: CAIRGTSLNEQFF
CDR3nt: TGTGCCATCAGGGGGACTAGCTTGAATGAGCAGTTCTTC

j_gene: TRBJ2-2
abundance: -
v_gene: TRBV29-1
d_gene: -
CDR3aa: CSAIPASGLGTGELFF
CDR3nt: TGCAGCGCCATCCCCGCGTCAGGCCTCGGCACCGGGGAGCTGTTTTTT

j_gene: TRBJ1-2
abundance: -
v_gene: TRBV30
d_gene: TRBD1
CDR3aa: CAWSEDRGYGYTF
CDR3nt: TGTGCCTGGAGTGAGGACAGGGGGTATGGCTACACCTTC